The 26 T cell receptor beta chains in this list originate from one sample, sequenced in a study of shared clonotypes between healthy human individuals. Terminally differentiated effector memory CD45RA+ cells were excluded from the naive CD8 cells, which were CD45RO-negative and positively selected for CCR7. TCRdb's copy holds only in-frame clones and misses some; the assay was immunoSEQ multiplex PCR. The data show nearly 2 million clones, about 95% seen once. The sample consisted of naive CD8+ T cells sorted from blood. The source of these receptors is a man between 18 and 35 years old in good health.

The V call is TRBV19, the J call TRBJ2-7; possibly TRBD2 for D (6 bases). CDR3 length: 14 residues. Germline lookup yields CDR1 LNHDA and CDR2 SQIVND (reference sequence). Between the trimmed V and J ends, which lost 2 bases and 4 bases, there was a span of 12 bases. Written as DNA, the CDR3 is TGTGCCAGTAGTATATCTCCGGGAGCGTACGAGCAGTACTTC. It is translated as CASSISPGAYEQYF.

The CDR3 DNA reads TGTGCCAGCAGCTTAGTTTGGCATGAGCAGTTCTTC. Its protein product is CASSLVWHEQFF. This chain uses TRBV7-9 with TRBJ2-1; D is ambiguous. This CDR3 has 12 residues. Germline CDR1 and CDR2: SEHNR and FQNEAQ (reference sequence). Trimming left V 1 base short and J 8 bases short, with 6 bases between.

The V call is TRBV5-5, the J call TRBJ2-7; D unclear. This CDR3 is 16 amino acids long. Trimming removed 2 bases from V and 1 base from J, with 16 bases in between. CDR1 is SGHKS, CDR2 YYEKEE, per germline (reference sequence). CDR3 amino acids: CASSFLGRSTSYEQYF. In DNA, the CDR3 is TGTGCCAGCAGCTTTCTCGGCCGCAGCACTTCCTACGAGCAGTACTTC. The variable domain in full, with the rest retrieved from reference TRBV5-5 and TRBJ2-7, is DAGVTQSPTHLIKTRGQQVTLRCSPISGHKSVSWYQQVLGQGPQFIFQYYEKEERGRGNFPDRFSARQFPNYSSELNVNALLLGDSALYLCASSFLGRSTSYEQYFGPGTRLTVT.

The chain couples TRBV6-6 to TRBJ2-7; D ambiguous. This CDR3 spans 15 amino acids. CDR1 is MNHNY, CDR2 SVGAGI, per germline (reference sequence). Deletions cut 3 bases from V and 2 bases from J, with 14 bases between. CDR3 sequence: CASSYFEWSAYEQYF. The DNA for the CDR3 is TGTGCCAGCAGTTATTTTGAGTGGAGTGCCTACGAGCAGTACTTC.

V and J are TRBV10-3 and TRBJ2-7; no clear D gene. Germline values: CDR1 ENHRY, CDR2 SYGVKD. Trimming took off 7 bases at V and 1 base at J, with 11 bases between the two ends. The CDR3 runs to 13 residues. Here the CDR3 reads CAITPAGSYEQYF. CDR3 in DNA: TGTGCCATCACCCCCGCTGGATCCTACGAGCAGTACTTC.

This clone has only a few counts. The V and J genes are TRBV10-3 and TRBJ1-1; D unresolved. CDR1 ENHRY and CDR2 SYGVKD come from the germline V gene. This CDR3 is built from 14 residues. With 2 bases removed from V and 1 base from J, the gap between germline ends came to 8 bases. The CDR3 here is CAISEASSNTEAFF. In DNA, the CDR3 is TGTGCCATCAGTGAGGCCAGTTCGAACACTGAAGCTTTCTTT.

The chain has TRBV19 and TRBJ1-4; D remains unclear. The CDR3 is 12 residues long. V shed 6 bases and J shed 8 bases, with 10 bases lying between them. Germline CDR1 reads LNHDA; CDR2 reads SQIVND (reference sequence). The CDR3 spells CASSPNSEKLFF. CDR3 coding DNA: TGTGCCAGTAGCCCCAATTCCGAAAAACTGTTTTTT.

The V gene is TRBV4-1, the J gene TRBJ2-1; possible D gene TRBD1, 6 bases. This CDR3 comprises 15 residues. V shed 1 base and J shed 4 bases, with 11 bases lying between them. Germline lookup yields CDR1 MGHRA and CDR2 YSYEKL. The CDR3 DNA reads as TGCGCCAGCAGCCAAGTGTTGGGGGCGTACAATGAGCAGTTCTTC. Protein product: CASSQVLGAYNEQFF.

V is TRBV6-5 and J is TRBJ1-2; TRBD1 is a possible D gene (5 bases). The length of the CDR3 is 12 residues. V was shortened by 6 bases and J by 8 bases, with 13 bases between the two germline ends. Germline loops: CDR1 MNHEY, CDR2 SVGAGI. CDR3 sequence (DNA): TGTGCCAGCAGCCCCGCAGGGTTGGGCTACACCTTC. Residues: CASSPAGLGYTF.

This sequence joins TRBV7-9 and TRBJ1-1; possible D gene TRBD1, 6 bases. With 5 bases removed from V and 1 base from J, the gap between germline ends came to 11 bases. Germline CDR1 is SEHNR and CDR2 is FQNEAQ (reference sequence). CDR3 length equals 14 residues. The DNA for the CDR3 is TGTGCCAGCAGCCAGCAGGGGACGAACACTGAAGCTTTCTTT. Encoded protein: CASSQQGTNTEAFF. The full variable domain, completed using reference TRBV7-9 and TRBJ1-1, is DTGVSQNPRHKITKRGQNVTFRCDPISEHNRLYWYRQTLGQGPEFLTYFQNEAQLEKSRLLSDRFSAERPKGSFSTLEIQRTEQGDSAMYLCASSQQGTNTEAFFGQGTRLTVV.

This clone was detected once. The V gene is TRBV7-2, the J gene TRBJ2-3; D may be TRBD1 (5 bases). Germline values: CDR1 SGHTA, CDR2 FQGNSA. V was clipped by 1 base and J by 2 bases, with 16 bases between them. This CDR3 contains 17 residues. The CDR3 coding sequence is TGTGCCAGCAGCTTAGATGGGGCAGTTCTTCTCACAGATACGCAGTATTTT. Its translation is CASSLDGAVLLTDTQYF.

The genes are TRBV9 and TRBJ2-1, with D tentatively TRBD1 (5 bases). The CDR3 runs to 15 residues. Germline-derived CDR1 and CDR2 are SGDLS and YYNGEE. Between the trimmed V and J ends, which lost 0 bases and 2 bases, there was a span of 9 bases. The CDR3 here is CASSVEGATYNEQFF. CDR3 nucleotides: TGTGCCAGCAGCGTAGAAGGGGCTACCTACAATGAGCAGTTCTTC.

The gene calls are TRBV6-5 and TRBJ1-4, with TRBD1 matching 8 bases. This CDR3 spans 15 amino acids. Germline V gene sequence: CDR1 MNHEY, CDR2 SVGAGI. The junction had 5 bases not matched to a gene; V was cut back by 5 bases and J by 3 bases. The CDR3 sequence is CASSPTTGANEKLFF. CDR3 DNA: TGTGCCAGCAGTCCCACGACAGGGGCTAATGAAAAACTGTTTTTT.

As DNA, the CDR3 is TGTGCCAGCAGCTTAGGTGCAGGGCTAAGCAATGAGCAGTTCTTC. Translating it yields CASSLGAGLSNEQFF. V and J are TRBV13 and TRBJ2-1; weak D call: TRBD1 (5 bases). Germline V gives CDR1 PRHDT, CDR2 FYEKMQ (reference sequence). V lost 0 bases and J 6 bases, leaving 12 bases between the germline ends. The CDR3 is 15 residues long.

The V call is TRBV4-1, the J call TRBJ2-7; a possible D gene is TRBD1 (6 bases). Per germline, CDR1 MGHRA and CDR2 YSYEKL. The CDR3 sequence is 14 residues long. The V gene lost 0 bases and the J gene lost 4 bases, with 10 bases spanning the gap. The CDR3 spells CASSQEWTEYEQYF. Here the CDR3 DNA reads TGCGCCAGCAGCCAAGAGTGGACAGAGTACGAGCAGTACTTC.

The genes are TRBV9 and TRBJ1-2, with D tentatively TRBD1 (6 bases). Trimming pared 1 base from V and 8 bases from J, leaving 18 bases between. The CDR3 spans 15 residues. The germline gives CDR1 SGDLS, CDR2 YYNGEE. CDR3 region: CASSVYPGASGGYTF. DNA for the CDR3: TGTGCCAGCAGCGTATACCCAGGGGCCTCCGGGGGCTACACCTTC.

This chain uses TRBV4-1 with TRBJ1-5, with TRBD1 as a possible D gene (5 bases). Trimming pared 5 bases from V and 5 bases from J, leaving 7 bases between. The CDR3 covers 12 residues. Per the germline V gene, CDR1 is MGHRA and CDR2 is YSYEKL. The CDR3 DNA reads TGCGCCAGCAGCGGGACCCATCAGCCCCAGCATTTT. Its translation is CASSGTHQPQHF.

The rearrangement joins TRBV10-3 to TRBJ2-2, with 10 bases matching TRBD1. Germline CDR1 reads ENHRY; CDR2 reads SYGVKD. There are 15 residues in the CDR3. The J segment lost 4 bases and the V segment lost 8 bases, leaving 7 bases of the junction unmatched. The CDR3 sequence: CAIQYGTGVTGELFF. DNA of the CDR3: TGTGCCATCCAGTACGGGACAGGGGTCACCGGGGAGCTGTTTTTT.

This clone was counted between two and nine times. This same CDR3 is encoded by further DNA sequences in the sample. The chain's CDR3 is CASSYSVNTEAFF. CDR3 nucleotides: TGTGCCAGCAGTTACTCCGTGAACACTGAAGCTTTCTTT. This rearrangement joins TRBV6-5 to TRBJ1-1; D not resolved. V was cut by 0 bases and J by 0 bases, with 2 bases left in between. CDR3 length: 13 residues. The germline V gene has CDR1 MNHEY and CDR2 SVGAGI.

This clone was seen a few times. This chain connects TRBV7-2 to TRBJ1-1; D remains unclear. The CDR3 is 15 residues long. Germline V CDR1 and CDR2: SGHTA, FQGNSA. V shed 5 bases and J shed 0 bases, with 13 bases lying between them. The CDR3 is CASSAWTGMNTEAFF. The CDR3 bases are TGTGCCAGCAGCGCCTGGACGGGGATGAACACTGAAGCTTTCTTT. The whole variable domain, remainder taken from reference TRBV7-2 and TRBJ1-1, is GAGVSQSPSNKVTEKGKDVELRCDPISGHTALYWYRQSLGQGLEFLIYFQGNSAPDKSGLPSDRFSAERTGGSVSTLTIQRTQQEDSAVYLCASSAWTGMNTEAFFGQGTRLTVV.

The chain has TRBV30 and TRBJ1-2; tentative D call: TRBD1 (5 bases). Germline CDR1 is GTSNPN and CDR2 is SVGIG (reference sequence). Trimming shortened V by 8 bases and J by 4 bases, and 11 bases separated the two germline ends. The CDR3 length is 11 residues. This CDR3 is CALVGGYGYTF. CDR3 sequence (DNA): TGTGCCCTAGTGGGGGGCTATGGCTACACCTTC.

This clone was observed a single time. The gene calls are TRBV5-5 and TRBJ2-7; D gene uncertain. Looked up from germline, CDR1 is SGHKS and CDR2 is YYEKEE (reference sequence). V lost 0 bases and J lost 5, with 6 bases in between. The CDR3 covers 12 residues. CDR3 in amino acids: CASSLEGNEQYF. DNA for the CDR3: TGTGCCAGCAGCTTGGAAGGGAACGAGCAGTACTTC.

This chain joins TRBV5-1 and TRBJ2-3; 8 nucleotides match TRBD2. The V segment lost 3 bases and the J segment 4 bases; nucleotides outside the gene matches: 7. The CDR3 length is 15 residues. CDR1 is SGHRS, CDR2 YFSETQ, per germline. The CDR3 loop reads CASSSSAGAPDTQYF. The DNA for the CDR3 is TGCGCCAGCAGCTCCTCAGCGGGAGCTCCAGATACGCAGTATTTT.

The CDR3 loop is CASSEMRTGPNEKLFF. CDR3 bases: TGTGCCAGCAGTGAAATGAGGACAGGACCTAATGAAAAACTGTTTTTT. This rearrangement joins TRBV6-1 to TRBJ1-4, with 7 positions matching TRBD1. Germline lookup yields CDR1 MNHNS and CDR2 SASEGT. V shed 2 bases and J 3 bases; nucleotides not matched to a gene: 6. The CDR3 is 16 amino acids.

V and J are TRBV6-6 and TRBJ2-3, with 8 bases aligning to TRBD1. Germline lookup yields CDR1 MNHNY and CDR2 SVGAGI (reference sequence). V was pared by 7 bases and J by 10 bases, with 1 base of the junction left unmatched. This CDR3 has 10 residues. The CDR3 here is CASMDRAQYF. In nucleotides, the CDR3 is TGTGCCAGCATGGACAGGGCGCAGTATTTT.

The chain has TRBV25-1 and TRBJ2-7, with D perhaps matching TRBD1 (7 bases). Germline V gene data show CDR1 as MGHDK and CDR2 as SYGVNS. The V and J ends lost 0 bases and 6 bases respectively, with 12 bases between them. There are 14 residues in the CDR3. Here the CDR3 reads CASSEYAGQLEQYF. In DNA, the CDR3 is TGTGCCAGCAGTGAATATGCGGGACAGCTCGAGCAGTACTTC.